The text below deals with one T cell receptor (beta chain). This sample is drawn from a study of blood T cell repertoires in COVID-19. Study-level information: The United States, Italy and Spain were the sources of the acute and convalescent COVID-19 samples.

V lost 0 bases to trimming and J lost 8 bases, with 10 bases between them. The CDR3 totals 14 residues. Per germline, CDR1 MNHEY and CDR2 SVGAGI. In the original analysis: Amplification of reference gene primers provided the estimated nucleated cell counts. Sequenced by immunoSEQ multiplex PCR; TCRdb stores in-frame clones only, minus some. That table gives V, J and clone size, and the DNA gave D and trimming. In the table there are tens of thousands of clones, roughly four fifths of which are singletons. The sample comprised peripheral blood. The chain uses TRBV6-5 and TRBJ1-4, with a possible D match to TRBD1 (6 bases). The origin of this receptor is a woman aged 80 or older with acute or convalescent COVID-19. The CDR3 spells CASSYSKRGEKLFF. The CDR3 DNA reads TGTGCCAGCAGTTACTCGAAAAGGGGGGAAAAACTGTTTTTT.